This T cell receptor beta chain is from a study of blood T cell repertoires in COVID-19. This CDR3 has 15 residues. The trim removed 5 bases at V and 4 bases at J, leaving 7 bases unmatched. Germline V lookup: CDR1 LNHDA, CDR2 SQIVND (reference sequence). Source study methods: Amplification from reference gene primers served as the basis for estimated nucleated cell counts. The table came from immunoSEQ multiplex PCR; TCRdb's copy has only in-frame clones and leaves some out. V, J and clone size were drawn from that table, and D and trimming were deduced from the DNA. The data contain approximately 300,000 clones, approximately 90% of them singletons.

This TCR came from a man aged 30-40 years with acute or convalescent COVID-19. The chain combines TRBV19 with TRBJ1-2; 10 nucleotides agree with TRBD1. The sequenced sample consisted of peripheral blood. DNA for the CDR3: TGTGCCAGTAGTCCGACAGGGGGCAGAGTCTATGGCTACACCTTC. This sequence encodes CASSPTGGRVYGYTF.